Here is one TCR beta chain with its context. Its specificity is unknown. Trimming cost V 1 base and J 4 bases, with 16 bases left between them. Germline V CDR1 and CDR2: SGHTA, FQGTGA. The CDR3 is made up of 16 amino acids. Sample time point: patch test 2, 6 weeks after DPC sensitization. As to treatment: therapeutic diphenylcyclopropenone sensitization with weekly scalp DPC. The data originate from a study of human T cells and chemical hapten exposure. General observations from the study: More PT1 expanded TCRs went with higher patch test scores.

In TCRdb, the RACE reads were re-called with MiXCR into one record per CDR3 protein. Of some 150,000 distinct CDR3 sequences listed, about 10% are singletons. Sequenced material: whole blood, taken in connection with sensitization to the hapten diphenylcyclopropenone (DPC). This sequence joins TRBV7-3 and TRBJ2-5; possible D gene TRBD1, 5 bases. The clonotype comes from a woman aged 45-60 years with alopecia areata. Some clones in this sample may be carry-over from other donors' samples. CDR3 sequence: CASSLMGPSSGETQYF. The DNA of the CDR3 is TGTGCCAGCAGCTTAATGGGGCCATCTTCGGGAGAGACCCAGTACTTC.